In this sample, the clone carrying this TCR beta chain turned up many times. Its matching antigen is unknown. The data derive from a study of identical twins. Study-wide results and limits: Surplus twin overlap in beta out-of-frame sequences was less pronounced. Analyses of zero insertions could, in part, be confounded by invariant MAIT and iNKT cells.

V was pared by 1 base and J by 1 base, with 8 bases between. The CDR3 is made up of 15 amino acids. Germline CDR1 is MNHEY and CDR2 is SMNVEV (reference sequence). In TCRdb, the 5' RACE reads were re-called with MiXCR into one record per CDR3 protein. The sample contains under 900,000 distinct CDR3 sequences, roughly an eighth of which appear only once. These data also featured in a second study, about yellow fever vaccine responses in identical twins.

The receptor comes from a woman aged 18-35 years in good health. Sequencing input: PBMCs. V is TRBV27 and J is TRBJ2-1, with no clear D. Written as DNA, the CDR3 is TGTGCCAGCAGTTTATGGGCTAGTTCCTACAATGAGCAGTTCTTC. Amino acids: CASSLWASSYNEQFF.